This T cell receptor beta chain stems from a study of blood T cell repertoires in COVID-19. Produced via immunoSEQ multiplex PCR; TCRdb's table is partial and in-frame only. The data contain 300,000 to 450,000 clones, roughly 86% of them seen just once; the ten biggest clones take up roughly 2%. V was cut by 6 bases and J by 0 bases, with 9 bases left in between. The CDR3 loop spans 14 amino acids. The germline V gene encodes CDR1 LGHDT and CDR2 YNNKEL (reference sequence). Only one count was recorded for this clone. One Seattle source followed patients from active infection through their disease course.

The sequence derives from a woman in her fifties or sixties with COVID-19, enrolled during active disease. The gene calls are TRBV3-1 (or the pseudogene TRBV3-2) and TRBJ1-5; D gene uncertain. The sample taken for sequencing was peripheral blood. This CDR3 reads CASRNYGSNQPQHF. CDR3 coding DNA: TGTGCCAGCAGAAATTACGGTAGCAATCAGCCCCAGCATTTT.